The rows below give T cell receptor beta chains drawn from one sample of a study of T-cell reconstitution after alpha-beta-depleted transplantation in children. TCRdb ran MiXCR on the PCR reads and lists one entry per CDR3 protein. The table shows approximately 83,000 distinct CDR3 sequences, with 8% to 9% occurring only once. The sequences come from PBMCs from the stem cell graft donor, collected from the stem cell graft. The receptor source for this set is a human donor who donated a stem cell graft to a child with congenital amegakaryocytic thrombocytopenia. Both conserved end residues are part of each CDR3. D genes are given only for firm matches. Expanded clones are given a class, and other clones once, few, many or no size at all.

CDR3nt | CDR3aa | v_gene | abundance | d_gene | j_gene
TGCGCCAGCAGCTTGGGGGACAGGGTGGAGACCCAGTACTTC | CASSLGDRVETQYF | TRBV5-1 | many | TRBD1 | TRBJ2-5
TGCAGTGCTAGAGAATTGGGGGGCACTGAAGCTTTCTTT | CSARELGGTEAFF | TRBV20-1 | many | NA | TRBJ1-1
TGTGCCTGGAGCTATAATTCACCCCTCCACTTT | CAWSYNSPLHF | TRBV30 | few | NA | TRBJ1-6
TGTGCCAGCAGTTTGAATCACATGGCGGCTGAAGCTTTCTTT | CASSLNHMAAEAFF | TRBV5-8 | many | NA | TRBJ1-1
TGTGCCAGCAGCCGGGCGCCAGGGTCAGATACGCAGTATTTT | CASSRAPGSDTQYF | TRBV7-9 | few | NA | TRBJ2-3
TGCAGCGTTATTCCTGTCGGCTACAATGAGCAGTTCTTC | CSVIPVGYNEQFF | TRBV29-1 | many | NA | TRBJ2-1
TGTGCCAGCTCGCTAAACGCTCCGGGACAGGGCTTCACAGATACGCAGTATTTT | CASSLNAPGQGFTDTQYF | TRBV18 | NA | TRBD1 | TRBJ2-3
TGTGCCAGCAGTTTCAACGGGGCAGGGATCAACACTGAAGCTTTCTTT | CASSFNGAGINTEAFF | TRBV27 | many | NA | TRBJ1-1
TGTGCCAGCAGCGGATATGACAGGGGCTCCAACTTAGCCAAAAACATTCAGTACTTC | CASSGYDRGSNLAKNIQYF | TRBV7-8 | many | TRBD1 | TRBJ2-4
TGTGCCAGCAGAAGCACCCGGGGGGATGAAAAACTGTTTTTT | CASRSTRGDEKLFF | TRBV13 | many | NA | TRBJ1-4
TGCAGTGCCGCACCCCGGTCGGAGGGCTATGGCTACACCTTC | CSAAPRSEGYGYTF | TRBV20-1 | many | NA | TRBJ1-2
TGTGCCAGCAGCCAAGAGGCCGGGTCCGAAGAGACCCAGTACTTC | CASSQEAGSEETQYF | TRBV3-1 | many | NA | TRBJ2-5
TGCAGCGTTGAAAGGGGGCCAACCGGGGAGCTGTTTTTT | CSVERGPTGELFF | TRBV29-1 | many | TRBD1 | TRBJ2-2
TGTGCCAGCAGTTTAACCCGGACAAGCAGCTCCTACGAGCAGTACTTC | CASSLTRTSSSYEQYF | TRBV27 | many | NA | TRBJ2-7
TGCGCCAGCAGCCCGACAGGGACCTTAGCCAAAAACATTCAGTACTTC | CASSPTGTLAKNIQYF | TRBV4-1 | many | TRBD1 | TRBJ2-4
TGTGCCAGCAACCCGGGACAGGGGGACCAGCCCCAGCATTTT | CASNPGQGDQPQHF | TRBV12-3/TRBV12-4 | NA | TRBD1 | TRBJ1-5
TGTGCCACCAGTGCAAGAGGATCCTACAATGAGCAGTTCTTC | CATSARGSYNEQFF | TRBV24-1 | many | NA | TRBJ2-1
TGCAGTGCTAGATTTCCGGGACAGGGGAACACTGAAGCTTTCTTT | CSARFPGQGNTEAFF | TRBV20-1 | many | TRBD1 | TRBJ1-1
TGTGCCAGCAGTTTACAGGGGCGATGGACCGGGGAGCTGTTTTTT | CASSLQGRWTGELFF | TRBV12-3/TRBV12-4 | many | NA | TRBJ2-2
TGTGCCAGCAGTGAAGTTAATCCGCCAGATACGCAGTATTTT | CASSEVNPPDTQYF | TRBV6-1 | many | NA | TRBJ2-3
TGTGCCAGCAGCCCACTATCCCCGGCAGGGGCGAACACTGAAGCTTTCTTT | CASSPLSPAGANTEAFF | TRBV5-5 | many | NA | TRBJ1-1
TGTGCCAGCAGCTCCCGGGGCGGGGGGCGAAAGTATGGCTACACCTTC | CASSSRGGGRKYGYTF | TRBV7-2 | few | NA | TRBJ1-2
TGCAGTGCCCCCGGGACTAGCGGTCTTAGCACAGATACGCAGTATTTT | CSAPGTSGLSTDTQYF | TRBV20-1 | many | TRBD2 | TRBJ2-3
TGTGCCAGCAGCACTGGACAGGGGGCTATAGGCAATGAGCAGTTCTTC | CASSTGQGAIGNEQFF | TRBV11-2 | many | TRBD1 | TRBJ2-1
TGTGCCAGCAGTCGTAGGACAGGAAATCAGCCCCAGCATTTT | CASSRRTGNQPQHF | TRBV5-6 | NA | TRBD1 | TRBJ1-5
TGCGCCAGCAGCCCAATAGCGGGGGGGCAAGAGACCCAGTACTTC | CASSPIAGGQETQYF | TRBV5-1 | many | TRBD2 | TRBJ2-5
TGCAGCGTTGAGCGGGCCCCTTGGGATGAGCAGTTCTTC | CSVERAPWDEQFF | TRBV29-1 | few | NA | TRBJ2-1
TGTGCCATCAGTGAGAGGGACGGGACCAACGGAGGACATGCTTTCTTT | CAISERDGTNGGHAFF | TRBV10-3 | many | NA | TRBJ1-1
TGTGCCAGCAGCTTAGCTCGGTATCTGAAGACAGATACGCAGTATTTT | CASSLARYLKTDTQYF | TRBV7-9 | many | NA | TRBJ2-3
TGCGCCAGCACCCTGGGGATTGGGAACACTGAAGCTTTCTTT | CASTLGIGNTEAFF | TRBV5-1 | few | NA | TRBJ1-1
TGTGCCAGCAGTTTCTCTGGGACGGCCCTCCTAGATACGCAGTATTTT | CASSFSGTALLDTQYF | TRBV28 | NA | NA | TRBJ2-3
TGTGCCAGCACCTTAACCCATACGCAGTATTTT | CASTLTHTQYF | TRBV6-5 | few | NA | TRBJ2-3
TGTGCCAGCAGGCCCATTGGTGGGGGCTCACCCCTCCACTTT | CASRPIGGGSPLHF | TRBV28 | many | NA | TRBJ1-6
TGCGCCAGCAGGACGACCTTTGGGGTTGGCACAGATACGCAGTATTTT | CASRTTFGVGTDTQYF | TRBV4-3 | NA | NA | TRBJ2-3
TGTGCCAGCAGCTCGGGCGGACAGGGGGCAGAGCAGTACTTC | CASSSGGQGAEQYF | TRBV7-9 | many | TRBD1 | TRBJ2-7
TGCAGTGCCCAAACAGCGGGAGGTTCCAATGAGCAGTTCTTC | CSAQTAGGSNEQFF | TRBV20-1 | many | TRBD2 | TRBJ2-1
TGCAGTGCCGGGACTAGCGGAAACCAAGCGGTTTACGAGCAGTACTTC | CSAGTSGNQAVYEQYF | TRBV20-1 | many | TRBD2 | TRBJ2-7
TGCAGTGCCCGGCCCCCCTGGCCAGCCACAGATACGCAGTATTTT | CSARPPWPATDTQYF | TRBV20-1 | many | NA | TRBJ2-3
TGCAGCGTATTGACGGGAGAGACCCAGTACTTC | CSVLTGETQYF | TRBV29-1 | many | NA | TRBJ2-5
TGCGCCAGCAGCCAAGTCGCGGGGGTTGACTACGAGCAGTACTTC | CASSQVAGVDYEQYF | TRBV4-1 | NA | TRBD2 | TRBJ2-7
TGCAGCGCCCGACAGGGTGGGACAGATACGCAGTATTTT | CSARQGGTDTQYF | TRBV29-1 | many | TRBD1 | TRBJ2-3
TGTGCCAGCAGTTTTACCTTAGCGGGAGCCTACAATGAGCAGTTCTTC | CASSFTLAGAYNEQFF | TRBV6-2/TRBV6-3 | NA | TRBD2 | TRBJ2-1
TGTGCCAGCACCCTCGCTTCGGACAGTTTCTATGGCTACACCTTC | CASTLASDSFYGYTF | TRBV28 | many | NA | TRBJ1-2
TGTGCCAGCAGTTACTCTTACCTAGAGCCCTCAACCCAGTACTTC | CASSYSYLEPSTQYF | TRBV6-5 | many | NA | TRBJ2-5
TGCAGTGCTAGATATGGACTAGCGGGAGAAGATACGCAGTATTTT | CSARYGLAGEDTQYF | TRBV20-1 | many | TRBD2 | TRBJ2-3
TGCAGTGCTAGGGCGGGAATCCAAGAGACCCAGTACTTC | CSARAGIQETQYF | TRBV20-1 | many | NA | TRBJ2-5
TGTGCCACCAGTGATCAGTATAACTATGGCTACACCTTC | CATSDQYNYGYTF | TRBV24-1 | many | NA | TRBJ1-2
TGCAGTGCCAGGGGCCAGGCGACGGGCCTCGGGAATGAGCAGTTCTTC | CSARGQATGLGNEQFF | TRBV20-1 | NA | NA | TRBJ2-1
TGCAGTGCTGGGACAAACACTGAAGCTTTCTTT | CSAGTNTEAFF | TRBV20-1 | many | NA | TRBJ1-1
TGCAGTGCTAGAGATGTTGCAGGGGAAGTACATGGCTACACCTTC | CSARDVAGEVHGYTF | TRBV20-1 | many | NA | TRBJ1-2
TGTGCCAGCAGTGAAAGGGAGGCAGGAGGTGGGGAAAGCAATCAGCCCCAGCATTTT | CASSEREAGGGESNQPQHF | TRBV2 | many | NA | TRBJ1-5
TGCAGTGCTAGGGATGGGAGAGGGGGGCAAGAGACCCAGTACTTC | CSARDGRGGQETQYF | TRBV20-1 | many | NA | TRBJ2-5
TGTGCCAGCAGCTGGAGCTCCACTAGCACAGATACGCAGTATTTT | CASSWSSTSTDTQYF | TRBV5-5 | many | NA | TRBJ2-3
TGCAGCGCTTTTCCGGAAAGCTCCTACGAGCAGTACTTC | CSAFPESSYEQYF | TRBV29-1 | many | NA | TRBJ2-7
TGTGCCAGCAGCCAAGATCCGGGCAGAGCCTACGAGCAGTACTTC | CASSQDPGRAYEQYF | TRBV14 | few | NA | TRBJ2-7
TGTGCCAGCAGTCCGAGGGACAGGGATACGGCTTTCTTT | CASSPRDRDTAFF | TRBV28 | many | TRBD1 | TRBJ1-1
TGTGCCAGCAGTTCCAGGGGAGTGAACGAGCAGTACTTC | CASSSRGVNEQYF | TRBV27 | many | NA | TRBJ2-7
TGCAGCGTTGTATTTCGACAAGGCACAGATACGCAGTATTTT | CSVVFRQGTDTQYF | TRBV29-1 | many | NA | TRBJ2-3
TGCGCCAGCAGCCCGGGGACTAGCGGATGGTACAATGAGCAGTTCTTC | CASSPGTSGWYNEQFF | TRBV5-1 | many | TRBD2 | TRBJ2-1